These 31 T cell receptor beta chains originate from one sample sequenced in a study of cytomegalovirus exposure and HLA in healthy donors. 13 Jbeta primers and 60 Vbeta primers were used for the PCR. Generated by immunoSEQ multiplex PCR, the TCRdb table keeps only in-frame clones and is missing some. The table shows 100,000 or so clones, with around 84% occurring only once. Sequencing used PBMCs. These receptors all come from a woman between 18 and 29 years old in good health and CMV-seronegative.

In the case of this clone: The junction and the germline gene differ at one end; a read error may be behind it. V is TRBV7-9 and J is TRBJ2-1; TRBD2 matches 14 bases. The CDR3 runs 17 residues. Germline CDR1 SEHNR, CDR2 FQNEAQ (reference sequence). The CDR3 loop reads CASSTGLAGGLYDEQFF. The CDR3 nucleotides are TGTGCCAGCAGCACCGGACTAGCGGGAGGACTCTACGATGAGCAGTTCTTC.

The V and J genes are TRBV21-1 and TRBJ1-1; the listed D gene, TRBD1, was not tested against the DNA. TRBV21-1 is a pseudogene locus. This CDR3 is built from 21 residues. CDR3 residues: CASSKVVRDRGHSPMNTEAFF. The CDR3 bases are TGTGCCAGCAGCAAAGTCGTCCGGGACAGGGGGCACTCTCCGATGAACACTGAAGCTTTCTTT.

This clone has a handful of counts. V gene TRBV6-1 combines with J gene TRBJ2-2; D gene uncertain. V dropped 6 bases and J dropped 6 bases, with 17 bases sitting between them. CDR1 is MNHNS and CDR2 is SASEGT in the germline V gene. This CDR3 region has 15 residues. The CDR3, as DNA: TGTGCCAGCAGCCCCGAGGTGGAGAATCCCGGGGAGCTGTTTTTT. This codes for CASSPEVENPGELFF.

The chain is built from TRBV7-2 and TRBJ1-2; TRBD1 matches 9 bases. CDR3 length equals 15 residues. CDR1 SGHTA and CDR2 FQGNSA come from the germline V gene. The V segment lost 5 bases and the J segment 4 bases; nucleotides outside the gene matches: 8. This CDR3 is CASSPRQGDPYGYTF. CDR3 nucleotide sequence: TGTGCCAGCAGCCCCAGACAGGGGGACCCCTATGGCTACACCTTC. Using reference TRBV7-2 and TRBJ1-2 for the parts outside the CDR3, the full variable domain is GAGVSQSPSNKVTEKGKDVELRCDPISGHTALYWYRQSLGQGLEFLIYFQGNSAPDKSGLPSDRFSAERTGGSVSTLTIQRTQQEDSAVYLCASSPRQGDPYGYTFGSGTRLTVV.

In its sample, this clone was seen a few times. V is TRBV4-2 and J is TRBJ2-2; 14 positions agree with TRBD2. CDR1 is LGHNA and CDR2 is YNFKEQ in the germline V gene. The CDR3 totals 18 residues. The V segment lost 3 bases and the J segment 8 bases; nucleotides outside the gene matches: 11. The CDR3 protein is CASSHAGLAGDRRGELFF. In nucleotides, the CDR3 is TGTGCCAGCAGCCACGCGGGACTAGCGGGAGATCGAAGAGGGGAGCTGTTTTTT.

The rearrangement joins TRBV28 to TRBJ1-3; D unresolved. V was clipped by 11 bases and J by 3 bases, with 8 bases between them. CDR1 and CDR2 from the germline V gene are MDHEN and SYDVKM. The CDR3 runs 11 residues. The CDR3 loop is CAASFGNTIYF. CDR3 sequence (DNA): TGTGCCGCAAGCTTTGGAAACACCATATATTTT. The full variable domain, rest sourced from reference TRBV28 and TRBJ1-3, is DVKVTQSSRYLVKRTGEKVFLECVQDMDHENMFWYRQDPGLGLRLIYFSYDVKMKEKGDIPEGYSVSREKKERFSLILESASTNQTSMYLCAASFGNTIYFGEGSWLTVV.

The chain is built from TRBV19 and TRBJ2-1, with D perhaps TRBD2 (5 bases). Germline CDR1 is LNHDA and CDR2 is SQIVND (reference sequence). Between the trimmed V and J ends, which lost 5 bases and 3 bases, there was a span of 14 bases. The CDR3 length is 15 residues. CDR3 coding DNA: TGTGCCAGTAGTTTAACCCCCGAGGGCTACAATGAGCAGTTCTTC. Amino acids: CASSLTPEGYNEQFF. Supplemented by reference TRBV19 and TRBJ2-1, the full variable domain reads DGGITQSPKYLFRKEGQNVTLSCEQNLNHDAMYWYRQDPGQGLRLIYYSQIVNDFQKGDIAEGYSVSREKKESFPLTVTSAQKNPTAFYLCASSLTPEGYNEQFFGPGTRLTVL.

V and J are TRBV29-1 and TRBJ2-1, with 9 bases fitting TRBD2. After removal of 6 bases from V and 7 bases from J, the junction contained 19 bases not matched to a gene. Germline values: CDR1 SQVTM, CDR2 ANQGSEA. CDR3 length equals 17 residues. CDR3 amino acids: CSVSASGRPHTENEQFF. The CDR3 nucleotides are TGCAGCGTATCGGCGAGCGGGAGGCCACACACCGAGAATGAGCAGTTCTTC.

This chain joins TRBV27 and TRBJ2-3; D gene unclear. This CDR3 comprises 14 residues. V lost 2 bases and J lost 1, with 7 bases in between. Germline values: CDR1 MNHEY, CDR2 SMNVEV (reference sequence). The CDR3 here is CASSLGLRTDTQYF. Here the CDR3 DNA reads TGTGCCAGCAGTTTAGGGCTGCGCACAGATACGCAGTATTTT.

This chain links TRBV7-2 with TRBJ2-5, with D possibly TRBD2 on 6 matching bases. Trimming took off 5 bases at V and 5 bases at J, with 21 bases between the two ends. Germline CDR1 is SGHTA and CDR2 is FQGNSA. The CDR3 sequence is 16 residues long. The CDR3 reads CASSPKKRVVGETQYF. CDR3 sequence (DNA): TGTGCCAGCAGCCCAAAAAAGCGGGTGGTAGGCGAGACCCAGTACTTC.

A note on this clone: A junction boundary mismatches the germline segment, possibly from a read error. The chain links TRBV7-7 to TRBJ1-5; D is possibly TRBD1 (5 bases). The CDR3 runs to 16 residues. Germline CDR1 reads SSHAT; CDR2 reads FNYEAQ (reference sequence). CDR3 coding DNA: TGTGCTAGCAGCTCGCGCGGGGCGCATCGTGGCCAGCCCCAGCATTTT. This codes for CASSSRGAHRGQPQHF.

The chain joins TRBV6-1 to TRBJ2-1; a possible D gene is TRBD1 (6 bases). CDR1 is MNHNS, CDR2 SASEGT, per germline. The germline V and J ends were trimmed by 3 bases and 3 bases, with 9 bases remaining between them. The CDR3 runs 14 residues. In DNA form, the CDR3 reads TGTGCCAGCAGTGACAGGGGCTACTACAATGAGCAGTTCTTC. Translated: CASSDRGYYNEQFF.

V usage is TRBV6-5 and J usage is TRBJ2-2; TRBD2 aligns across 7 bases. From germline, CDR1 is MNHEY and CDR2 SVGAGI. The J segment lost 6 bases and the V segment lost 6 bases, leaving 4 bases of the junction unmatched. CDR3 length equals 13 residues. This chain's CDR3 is CASSQRGAGELFF. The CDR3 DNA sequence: TGTGCCAGCAGCCAACGGGGGGCCGGGGAGCTGTTTTTT.

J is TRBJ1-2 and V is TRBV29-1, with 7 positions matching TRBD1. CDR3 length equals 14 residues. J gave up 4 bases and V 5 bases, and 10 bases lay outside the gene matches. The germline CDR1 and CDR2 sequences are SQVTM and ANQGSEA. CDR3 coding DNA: TGCAGCGTTCTTAAGGGGGCCTTTCTCTATGGCTACACCTTC. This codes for CSVLKGAFLYGYTF.

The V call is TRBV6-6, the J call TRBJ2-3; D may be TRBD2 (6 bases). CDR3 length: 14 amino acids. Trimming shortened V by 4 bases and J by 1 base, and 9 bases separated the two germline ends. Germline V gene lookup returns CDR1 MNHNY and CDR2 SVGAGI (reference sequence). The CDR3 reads CASSFRLGTDTQYF. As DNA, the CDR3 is TGTGCCAGCAGTTTTAGACTAGGCACAGATACGCAGTATTTT.

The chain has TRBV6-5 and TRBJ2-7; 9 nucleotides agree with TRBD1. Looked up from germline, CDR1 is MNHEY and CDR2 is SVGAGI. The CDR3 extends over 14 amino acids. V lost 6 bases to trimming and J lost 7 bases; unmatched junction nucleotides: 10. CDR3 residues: CASSGTGRLREQYF. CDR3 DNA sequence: TGTGCCAGCAGCGGGACAGGGAGGTTGAGGGAGCAGTACTTC.

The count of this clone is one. The CDR3 spells CASSRGSGGYGEQYF. In nucleotides, the CDR3 is TGTGCCAGTAGTAGGGGTAGCGGGGGTTACGGCGAGCAGTACTTC. This sequence joins TRBV19 and TRBJ2-5, with 9 bases fitting TRBD2. The J call may be faulty, since TRBJ2-7 better matches the DNA end. Germline loops: CDR1 LNHDA, CDR2 SQIVND (reference sequence). The CDR3 extends over 15 amino acids.

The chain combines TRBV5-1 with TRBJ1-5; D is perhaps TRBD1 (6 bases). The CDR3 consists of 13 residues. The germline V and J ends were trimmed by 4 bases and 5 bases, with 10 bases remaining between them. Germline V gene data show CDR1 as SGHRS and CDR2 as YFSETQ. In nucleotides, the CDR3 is TGCGCCAGCAGCCGGGACATAGATCAGCCCCAGCATTTT. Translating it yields CASSRDIDQPQHF.

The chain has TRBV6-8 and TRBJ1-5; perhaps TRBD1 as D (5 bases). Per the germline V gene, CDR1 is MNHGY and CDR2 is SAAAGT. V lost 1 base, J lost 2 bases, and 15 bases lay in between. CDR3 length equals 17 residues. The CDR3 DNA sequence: TGTGCCAGCAGTTACTTGTGTGGGCAGGGCGGCAATCAGCCCCAGCATTTT. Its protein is CASSYLCGQGGNQPQHF.

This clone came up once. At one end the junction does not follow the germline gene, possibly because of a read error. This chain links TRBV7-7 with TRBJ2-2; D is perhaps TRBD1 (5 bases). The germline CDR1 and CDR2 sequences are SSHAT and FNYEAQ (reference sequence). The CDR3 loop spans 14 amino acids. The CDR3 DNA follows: TGTGCTAGCAGCCAATCAGGGAAAATCGGGGAGCTGTTTTTT. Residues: CASSQSGKIGELFF.

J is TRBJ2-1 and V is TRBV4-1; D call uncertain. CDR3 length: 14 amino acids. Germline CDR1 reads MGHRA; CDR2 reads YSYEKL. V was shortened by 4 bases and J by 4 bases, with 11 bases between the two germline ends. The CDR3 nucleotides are TGCGCCAGCAGCCCAGGTGGCACTTACAATGAGCAGTTCTTC. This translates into CASSPGGTYNEQFF.

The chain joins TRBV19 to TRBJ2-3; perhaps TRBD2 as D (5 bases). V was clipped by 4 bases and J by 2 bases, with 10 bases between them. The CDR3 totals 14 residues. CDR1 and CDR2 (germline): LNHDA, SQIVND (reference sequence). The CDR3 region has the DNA TGTGCCAGTAGTAAGAGGCGGGTCACAGATACGCAGTATTTT. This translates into CASSKRRVTDTQYF.

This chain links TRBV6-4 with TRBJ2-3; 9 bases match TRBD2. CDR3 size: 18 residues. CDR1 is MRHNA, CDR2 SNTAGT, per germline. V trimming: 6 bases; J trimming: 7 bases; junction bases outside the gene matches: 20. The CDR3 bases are TGTGCCAGCAGGGATACTTTGGGCGGGAGGGCCGGCGGGTATACGCAGTATTTT. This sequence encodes CASRDTLGGRAGGYTQYF.

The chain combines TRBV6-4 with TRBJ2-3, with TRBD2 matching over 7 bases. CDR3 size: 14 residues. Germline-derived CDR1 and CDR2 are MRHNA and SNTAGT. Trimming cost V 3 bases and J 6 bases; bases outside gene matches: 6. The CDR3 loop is CASSEGRGGDTQYF. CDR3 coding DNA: TGTGCCAGCAGTGAAGGTCGGGGAGGGGATACGCAGTATTTT.

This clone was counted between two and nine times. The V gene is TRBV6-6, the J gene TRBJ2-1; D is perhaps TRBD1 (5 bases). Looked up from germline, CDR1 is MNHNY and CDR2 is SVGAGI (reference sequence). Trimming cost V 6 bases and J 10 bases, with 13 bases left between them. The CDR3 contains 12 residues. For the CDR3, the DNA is TGTGCCAGCAGCGCCAGGGTTGGCGAGCAGTTCTTC. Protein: CASSARVGEQFF.

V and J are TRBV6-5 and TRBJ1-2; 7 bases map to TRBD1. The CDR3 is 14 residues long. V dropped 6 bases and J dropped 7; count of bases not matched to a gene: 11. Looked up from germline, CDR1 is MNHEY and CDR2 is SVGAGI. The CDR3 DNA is TGTGCCAGCAGACCTCAGGGGGTACGGCGTGGCTACACCTTC. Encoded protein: CASRPQGVRRGYTF.

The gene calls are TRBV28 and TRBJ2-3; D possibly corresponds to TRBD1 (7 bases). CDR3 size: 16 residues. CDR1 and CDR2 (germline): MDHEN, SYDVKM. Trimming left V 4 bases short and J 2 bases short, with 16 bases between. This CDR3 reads CASSSRGTENTDTQYF. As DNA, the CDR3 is TGTGCCAGCAGTTCCCGCGGGACAGAGAACACAGATACGCAGTATTTT.

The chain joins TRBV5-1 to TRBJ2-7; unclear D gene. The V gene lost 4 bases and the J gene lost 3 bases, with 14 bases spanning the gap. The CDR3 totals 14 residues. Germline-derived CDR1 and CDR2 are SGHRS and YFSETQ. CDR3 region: CASSTRAPSYEQYF. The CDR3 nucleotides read TGCGCCAGCAGCACACGCGCTCCTAGCTACGAGCAGTACTTC.

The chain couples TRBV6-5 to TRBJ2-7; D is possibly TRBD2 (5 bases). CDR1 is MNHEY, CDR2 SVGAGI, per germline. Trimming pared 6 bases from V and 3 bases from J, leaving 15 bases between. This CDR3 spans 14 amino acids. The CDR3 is CASRDLATDYEQYF. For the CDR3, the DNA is TGTGCCAGCAGGGATCTAGCAACGGACTACGAGCAGTACTTC.

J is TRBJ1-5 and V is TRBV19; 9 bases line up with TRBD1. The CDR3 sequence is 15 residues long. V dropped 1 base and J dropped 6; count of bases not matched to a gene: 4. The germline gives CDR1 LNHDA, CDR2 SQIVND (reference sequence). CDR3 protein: CASSIGGQGRQPQHF. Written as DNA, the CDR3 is TGTGCCAGTAGTATAGGGGGACAGGGACGTCAGCCCCAGCATTTT.

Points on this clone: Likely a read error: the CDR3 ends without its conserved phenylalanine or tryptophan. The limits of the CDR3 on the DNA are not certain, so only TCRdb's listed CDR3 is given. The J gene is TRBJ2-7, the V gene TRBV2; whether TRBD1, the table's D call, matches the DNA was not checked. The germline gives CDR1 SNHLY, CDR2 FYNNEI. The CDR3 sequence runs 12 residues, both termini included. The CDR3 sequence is CASSADRGTVGL.